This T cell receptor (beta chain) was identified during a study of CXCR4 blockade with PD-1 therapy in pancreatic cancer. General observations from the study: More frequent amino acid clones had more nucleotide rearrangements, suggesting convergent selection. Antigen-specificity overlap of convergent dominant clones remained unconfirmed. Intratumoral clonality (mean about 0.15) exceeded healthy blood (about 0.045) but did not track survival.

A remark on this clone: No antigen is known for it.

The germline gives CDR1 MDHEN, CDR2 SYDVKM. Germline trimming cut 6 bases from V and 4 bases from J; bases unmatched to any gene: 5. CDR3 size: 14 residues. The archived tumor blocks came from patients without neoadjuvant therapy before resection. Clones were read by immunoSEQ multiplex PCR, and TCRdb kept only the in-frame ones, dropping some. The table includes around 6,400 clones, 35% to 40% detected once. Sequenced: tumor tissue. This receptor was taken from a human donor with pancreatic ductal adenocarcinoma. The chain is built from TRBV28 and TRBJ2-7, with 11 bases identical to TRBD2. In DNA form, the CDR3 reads TGTGCCAGCAGACTTAGCGGGAGGGGTTACGAGCAGTACTTC. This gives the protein CASRLSGRGYEQYF.